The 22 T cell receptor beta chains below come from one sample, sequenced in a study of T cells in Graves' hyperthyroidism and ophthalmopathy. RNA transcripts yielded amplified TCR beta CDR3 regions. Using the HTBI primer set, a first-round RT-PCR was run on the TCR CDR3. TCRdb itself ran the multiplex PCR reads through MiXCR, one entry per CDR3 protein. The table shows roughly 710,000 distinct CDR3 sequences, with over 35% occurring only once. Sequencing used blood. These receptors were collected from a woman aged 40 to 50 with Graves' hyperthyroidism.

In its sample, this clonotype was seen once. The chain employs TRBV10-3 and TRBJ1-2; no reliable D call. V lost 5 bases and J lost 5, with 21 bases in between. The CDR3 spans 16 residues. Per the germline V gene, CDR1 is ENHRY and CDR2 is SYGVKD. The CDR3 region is CAISRHGSPLWYGYTF. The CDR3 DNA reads TGTGCCATCAGTCGACACGGCAGCCCCTTATGGTATGGCTACACCTTC.

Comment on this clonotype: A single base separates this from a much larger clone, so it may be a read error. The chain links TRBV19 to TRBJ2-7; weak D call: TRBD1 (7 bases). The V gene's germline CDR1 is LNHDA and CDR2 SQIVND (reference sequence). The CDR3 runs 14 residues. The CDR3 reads CASSAAGQSYEQHF. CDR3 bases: TGTGCCAGTAGTGCCGCGGGACAGTCCTACGAGCAGCACTTC.

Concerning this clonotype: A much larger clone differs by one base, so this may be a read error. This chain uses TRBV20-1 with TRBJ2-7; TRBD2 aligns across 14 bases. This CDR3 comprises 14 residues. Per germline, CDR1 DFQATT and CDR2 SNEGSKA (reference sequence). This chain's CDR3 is CSAERTSGGYERYF. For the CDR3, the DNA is TGCAGTGCTGAACGGACTAGCGGGGGGTACGAGCGGTACTTC.

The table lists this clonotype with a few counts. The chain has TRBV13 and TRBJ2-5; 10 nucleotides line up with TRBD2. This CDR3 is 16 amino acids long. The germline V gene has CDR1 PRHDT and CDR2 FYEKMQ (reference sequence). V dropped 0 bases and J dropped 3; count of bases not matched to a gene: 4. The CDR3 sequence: CASSLGASGGEETQYF. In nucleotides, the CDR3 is TGTGCCAGCAGCTTAGGGGCTAGCGGGGGAGAAGAGACCCAGTACTTC. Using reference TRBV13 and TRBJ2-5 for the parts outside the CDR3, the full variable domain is AAGVIQSPRHLIKEKRETATLKCYPIPRHDTVYWYQQGPGQDPQFLISFYEKMQSDKGSIPDRFSAQQFSDYHSELNMSSLELGDSALYFCASSLGASGGEETQYFGPGTRLLVL.

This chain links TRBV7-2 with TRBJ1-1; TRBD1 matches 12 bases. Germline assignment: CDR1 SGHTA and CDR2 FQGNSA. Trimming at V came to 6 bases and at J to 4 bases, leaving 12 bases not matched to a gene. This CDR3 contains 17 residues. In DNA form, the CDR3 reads TGTGCCAGCAGTTGGAATCCGGGACAGGGGGCGGGCACTGAAGCTTTCTTT. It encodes CASSWNPGQGAGTEAFF.

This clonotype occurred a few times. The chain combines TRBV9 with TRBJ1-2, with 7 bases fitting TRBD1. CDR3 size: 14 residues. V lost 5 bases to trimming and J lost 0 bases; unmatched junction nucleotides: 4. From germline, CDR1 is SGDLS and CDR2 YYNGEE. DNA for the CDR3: TGTGCCAGCAGAGGGACAGAAGCTAACTATGGCTACACCTTC. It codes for CASRGTEANYGYTF. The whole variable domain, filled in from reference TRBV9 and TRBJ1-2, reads DSGVTQTPKHLITATGQRVTLRCSPRSGDLSVYWYQQSLDQGLQFLIQYYNGEERAKGNILERFSAQQFPDLHSELNLSSLELGDSALYFCASRGTEANYGYTFGSGTRLTVV.

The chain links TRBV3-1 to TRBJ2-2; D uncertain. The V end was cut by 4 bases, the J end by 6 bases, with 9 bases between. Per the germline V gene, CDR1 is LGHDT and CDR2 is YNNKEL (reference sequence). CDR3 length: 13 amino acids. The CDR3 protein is CASSRIRSGELFF. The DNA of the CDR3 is TGTGCCAGCAGCCGGATCAGGTCCGGGGAGCTGTTTTTT.

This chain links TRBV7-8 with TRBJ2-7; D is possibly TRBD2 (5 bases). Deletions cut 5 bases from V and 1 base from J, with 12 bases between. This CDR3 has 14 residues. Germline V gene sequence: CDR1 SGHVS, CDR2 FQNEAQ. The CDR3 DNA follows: TGTGCCAGCAGCACGGGTGGAGGATCCTACGAGCAGTACTTC. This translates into CASSTGGGSYEQYF.

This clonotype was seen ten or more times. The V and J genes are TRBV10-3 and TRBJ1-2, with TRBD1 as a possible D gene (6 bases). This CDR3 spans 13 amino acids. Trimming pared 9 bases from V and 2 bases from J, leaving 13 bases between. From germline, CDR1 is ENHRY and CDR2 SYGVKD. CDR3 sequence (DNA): TGTGCCATGTCGGGGGCCCTGAACTATGGCTACACCTTC. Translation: CAMSGALNYGYTF.

Here the CDR3 reads CASSPHRDTSYGYTF. The CDR3 DNA is TGTGCCAGCAGCCCACATCGGGACACGTCCTATGGCTACACCTTC. J is TRBJ1-2 and V is TRBV12-3 or TRBV12-4; perhaps TRBD1 as D (6 bases). The CDR3 covers 15 residues. Deletions cut 6 bases from V and 4 bases from J, with 18 bases between.

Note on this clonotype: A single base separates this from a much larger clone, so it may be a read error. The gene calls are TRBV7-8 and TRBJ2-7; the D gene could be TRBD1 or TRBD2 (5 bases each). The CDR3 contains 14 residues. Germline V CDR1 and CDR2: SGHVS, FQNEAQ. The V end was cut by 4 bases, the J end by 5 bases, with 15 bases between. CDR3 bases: TGTGCCAGCAGCTCCCCCTGGGGGACGGACGAGCAGTACTTC. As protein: CASSSPWGTDEQYF.

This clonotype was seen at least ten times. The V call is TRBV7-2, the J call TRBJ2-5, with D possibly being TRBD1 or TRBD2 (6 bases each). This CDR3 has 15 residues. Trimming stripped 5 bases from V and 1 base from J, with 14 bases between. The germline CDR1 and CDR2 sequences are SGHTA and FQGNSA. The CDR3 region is CASSGGTPSQETQYF. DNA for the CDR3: TGTGCCAGCAGCGGAGGGACACCGTCCCAAGAGACCCAGTACTTC.

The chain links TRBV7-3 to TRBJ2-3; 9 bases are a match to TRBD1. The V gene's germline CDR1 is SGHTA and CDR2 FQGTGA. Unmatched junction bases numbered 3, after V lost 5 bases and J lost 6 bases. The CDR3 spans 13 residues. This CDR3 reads CASSPQGADTQYF. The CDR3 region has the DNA TGTGCCAGCAGCCCACAGGGGGCCGATACGCAGTATTTT.

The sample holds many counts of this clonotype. The DNA of the CDR3 is TGTGCCAGCAGCTTAGTACCGAGCTCTGGAAACACCATATATTTT. This gives the protein CASSLVPSSGNTIYF. The chain couples TRBV7-6 to TRBJ1-3; D gene ambiguous. Germline loops: CDR1 SGHVS, CDR2 FNYEAQ. V lost 1 base, J lost 0 bases, and 7 bases lay in between. The CDR3 extends over 15 amino acids.

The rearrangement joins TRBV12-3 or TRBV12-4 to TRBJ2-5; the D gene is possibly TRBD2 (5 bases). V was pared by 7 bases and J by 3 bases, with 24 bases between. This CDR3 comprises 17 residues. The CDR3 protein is CASTTEYEGTREETQYF. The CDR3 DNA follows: TGTGCCAGCACCACCGAGTATGAGGGAACTAGAGAAGAGACCCAGTACTTC.

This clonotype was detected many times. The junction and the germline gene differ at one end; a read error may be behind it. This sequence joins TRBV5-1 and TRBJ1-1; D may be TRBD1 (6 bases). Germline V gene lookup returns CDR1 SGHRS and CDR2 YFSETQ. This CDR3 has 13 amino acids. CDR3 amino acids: CASSEQGDTEAFF. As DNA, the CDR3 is TGTGCCAGCAGTGAACAGGGAGACACTGAAGCTTTCTTT.

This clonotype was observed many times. CDR3 sequence (DNA): TGCGCCAGCAGCCAAGGAGGCAGGGGGAGCGGCTACACCTTC. It is translated as CASSQGGRGSGYTF. The chain recombines TRBV4-3 with TRBJ1-2; 7 nucleotides match TRBD1. V lost 1 base, J lost 8 bases, and 7 bases stayed unmatched. The V gene's germline CDR1 is LGHNA and CDR2 YSLEER. CDR3 size: 14 residues.

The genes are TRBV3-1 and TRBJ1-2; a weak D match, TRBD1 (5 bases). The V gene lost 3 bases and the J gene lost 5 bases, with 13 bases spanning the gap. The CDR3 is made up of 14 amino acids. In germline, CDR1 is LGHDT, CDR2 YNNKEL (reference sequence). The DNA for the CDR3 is TGTGCCAGCAGCCATTTACAGGACCAGTATGGCTACACCTTC. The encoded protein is CASSHLQDQYGYTF.

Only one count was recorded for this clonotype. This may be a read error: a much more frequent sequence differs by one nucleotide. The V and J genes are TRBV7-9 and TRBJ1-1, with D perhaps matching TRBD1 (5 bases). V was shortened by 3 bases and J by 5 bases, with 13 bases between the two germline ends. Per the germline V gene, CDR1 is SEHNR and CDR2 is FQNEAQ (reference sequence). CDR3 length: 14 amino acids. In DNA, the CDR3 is TGTGCCAGCAGCTTTCCCGGGGGAATTACTGAAGCTTTCTTT. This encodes CASSFPGGITEAFF.

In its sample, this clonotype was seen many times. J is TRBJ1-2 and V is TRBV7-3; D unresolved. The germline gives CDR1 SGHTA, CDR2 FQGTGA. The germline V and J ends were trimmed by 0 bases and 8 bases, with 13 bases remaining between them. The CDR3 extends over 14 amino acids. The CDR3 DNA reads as TGTGCCAGCAGCTTAACGGGGTGGGGAGGCGGCTACACCTTC. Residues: CASSLTGWGGGYTF.

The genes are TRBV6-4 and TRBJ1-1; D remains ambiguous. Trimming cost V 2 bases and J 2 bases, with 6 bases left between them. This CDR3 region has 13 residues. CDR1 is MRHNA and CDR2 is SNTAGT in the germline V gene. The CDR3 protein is CASSDRQNTEAFF. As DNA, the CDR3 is TGTGCCAGCAGTGACAGGCAAAACACTGAAGCTTTCTTT.

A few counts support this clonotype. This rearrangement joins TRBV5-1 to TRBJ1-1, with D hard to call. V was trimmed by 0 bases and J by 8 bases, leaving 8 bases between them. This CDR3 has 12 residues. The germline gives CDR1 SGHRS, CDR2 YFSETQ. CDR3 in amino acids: CASSLGEEEAFF. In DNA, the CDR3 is TGCGCCAGCAGCTTGGGAGAGGAAGAAGCTTTCTTT.